The T cell receptor (beta chain) under discussion was sequenced for a study of blood T cells in healthy people across ages. Study-level results: Diversity figures derived from one million T cells were judged to underestimate the true value.

Through a sample-barcoded 5' primer and a J-beta primer mix, a second PCR was run for roughly 6 to 11 cycles. TCRdb re-called the 5' RACE reads with MiXCR, one entry per CDR3 protein. The sample consists of 550,000 to 650,000 distinct CDR3 sequences, about 30% of them appearing once. This clonotype was recorded at least ten times. Its target is unknown. There are 12 residues in the CDR3. Trimming cost V 8 bases and J 4 bases, with 11 bases left between them. The origin of this receptor is a woman of 80 years or more in good health. The chain is built from TRBV12-3 or TRBV12-4 and TRBJ1-2; no reliable D call. Sequencing used blood. The CDR3 nucleotides read TGTGCCAGCGGGGAAGGTGGCTATGGCTACACCTTC. Translation gives CASGEGGYGYTF.